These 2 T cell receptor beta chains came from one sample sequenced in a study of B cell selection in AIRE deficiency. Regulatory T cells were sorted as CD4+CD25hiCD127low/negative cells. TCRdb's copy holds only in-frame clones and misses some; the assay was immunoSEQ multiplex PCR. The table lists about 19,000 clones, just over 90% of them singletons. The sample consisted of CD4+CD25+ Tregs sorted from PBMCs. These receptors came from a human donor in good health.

The CDR3 DNA reads TGTGCCAGCAGCTTGGCCCGTCTCGCTGGCTACACCTTC. Its protein product is CASSLARLAGYTF. The V gene is TRBV4-2, the J gene TRBJ1-2; no firm D call. Germline V gene sequence: CDR1 LGHNA, CDR2 YNFKEQ. The V gene lost 5 bases and the J gene lost 7 bases, with 14 bases spanning the gap. The CDR3 is 13 residues long.

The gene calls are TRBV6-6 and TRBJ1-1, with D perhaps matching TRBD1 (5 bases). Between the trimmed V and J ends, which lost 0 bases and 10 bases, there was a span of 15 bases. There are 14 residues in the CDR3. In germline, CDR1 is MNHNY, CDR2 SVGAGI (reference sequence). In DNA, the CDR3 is TGTGCCAGCAGTTACTCTCGGGGGTATAACGGAGCTTTCTTT. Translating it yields CASSYSRGYNGAFF.